Sequencing of this TCR beta chain was carried out in a study of T cell responses to AZD1222 COVID-19 vaccine. Study-wide points: Repertoires were collected only later (after the peak T cell response had occurred). Spike-spanning, vaccine-associated CD4 TCRs were dominant at 160-218 and 743-854. Reports indicate that nearly half of spike-specific TCRs are directed at unmutated variant regions.

Sequencing used immunoSEQ multiplex PCR; TCRdb keeps in-frame clones, though not all of them. The table has about 150,000 clones, approximately 90% seen once. The germline V gene has CDR1 MNHEY and CDR2 SVGEGT. V shed 6 bases and J 7 bases; nucleotides not matched to a gene: 5. The CDR3 runs 14 residues. With regard to this clone: Its specificity is not known.

Sample: peripheral blood, taken on day 0 of AZD1222 vaccination. This chain connects TRBV6-2 or TRBV6-3 to TRBJ1-6; 8 positions agree with TRBD1. This receptor was taken from an adult in good health. The CDR3 DNA reads TGTGCCAGCAGCGACAGGGGTGGCAATTCACCCCTCCACTTT. Translation: CASSDRGGNSPLHF.